These 30 T cell receptor beta chains originate from one sample sequenced in a study of PD-1 blockade in classical Hodgkin lymphoma. Autologous stem cell transplantation was followed by relapse in every patient, and brentuximab vedotin exposure varied. Only in-frame clones appear in the TCRdb table, and some are missing; sequencing was by immunoSEQ multiplex PCR. The sample holds 15,000 to 20,000 clones, about four fifths seen once. The sample here was peripheral blood mononuclear cells (PBMCs), taken before the second cycle of nivolumab. These receptors all come from a human donor with classical Hodgkin lymphoma.

This chain joins TRBV2 and TRBJ1-5; D gene ambiguous. The CDR3 contains 13 residues. With 7 bases removed from V and 3 bases from J, the gap between germline ends came to 10 bases. CDR1 and CDR2 (germline): SNHLY, FYNNEI. The CDR3 DNA reads TGTGCCAGCACTGGGGAGCTCAATCAGCCCCAGCATTTT. Amino acid sequence: CASTGELNQPQHF.

The genes are TRBV4-3 and TRBJ2-3; 10 bases map to TRBD2. This CDR3 spans 17 amino acids. The V gene end was trimmed by 1 base and the J gene end by 1 base; junction bases not matched to a gene: 5. CDR1 is LGHNA and CDR2 is YSLEER in the germline V gene. CDR3 DNA: TGCGCCAGCAGCCAAGCCTACGGACTAGCGGGCACAGATACGCAGTATTTT. Its protein product is CASSQAYGLAGTDTQYF.

The chain combines TRBV6-5 with TRBJ2-7; D gene ambiguous. Germline CDR1 and CDR2: MNHEY and SVGAGI. The CDR3 covers 13 residues. V dropped 6 bases and J dropped 0 bases, with 9 bases sitting between them. Here the CDR3 reads CASSLPTSYEQYF. CDR3 nucleotide sequence: TGTGCCAGCAGCCTACCGACCTCCTACGAGCAGTACTTC.

The chain couples TRBV5-6 to TRBJ2-7, with 7 nucleotides matching TRBD2. Trimming took 4 bases from V and 4 from J; bases not matched to a gene: 11. Germline V gives CDR1 SGHDT, CDR2 YYEEEE. CDR3 length: 15 residues. CDR3 amino acids: CASSLGPSGVYEQYF. The CDR3 DNA reads as TGTGCCAGCAGCCTGGGCCCTAGCGGAGTTTACGAGCAGTACTTC.

The rearrangement uses TRBV19 and TRBJ1-5; the D is unclear. V lost 1 base and J lost 7, with 8 bases in between. Germline V gene data show CDR1 as LNHDA and CDR2 as SQIVND (reference sequence). CDR3 size: 13 residues. As DNA, the CDR3 is TGTGCCAGTAGTATAGCCAGGCCGCAGCCCCAGCATTTT. Its translation is CASSIARPQPQHF.

The V and J genes are TRBV7-9 and TRBJ1-5, with D unresolved. The CDR3 spans 19 residues. Between the trimmed V and J ends, which lost 4 bases and 10 bases, there was a span of 32 bases. In germline, CDR1 is SEHNR, CDR2 FQNEAQ (reference sequence). The CDR3, as DNA: TGTGCCAGCAGCTCATCCAGACCCGACTCATCAGCCTCTTCTGGCCCCCAGCATTTT. Amino acid sequence: CASSSSRPDSSASSGPQHF.

The V call is TRBV11-2, the J call TRBJ2-7, with 8 bases identical to TRBD2. CDR3 length equals 14 residues. J gave up 5 bases and V 1 base, and 4 bases lay outside the gene matches. Germline CDR1 and CDR2: SGHAT and FQNNGV. CDR3 nucleotides: TGTGCCAGCAGCTTAGGCGGGGGGTCCCACGAGCAGTACTTC. Protein sequence: CASSLGGGSHEQYF.

V is TRBV30 and J is TRBJ2-1; D remains unclear. V was pared by 2 bases and J by 7 bases, with 6 bases between. CDR3 length: 11 residues. Germline CDR1 reads GTSNPN; CDR2 reads SVGIG (reference sequence). The CDR3 DNA follows: TGTGCCTGGAGTCGCCTAAATGAGCAGTTCTTC. This sequence encodes CAWSRLNEQFF.

The chain is built from TRBV10-3 and TRBJ2-3; TRBD1 might be the D (6 bases). CDR3 length equals 14 residues. Between the trimmed V and J ends, which lost 6 bases and 2 bases, there was a span of 12 bases. The germline V gene has CDR1 ENHRY and CDR2 SYGVKD. CDR3 coding DNA: TGTGCCATCAGCGAACAGGGCTTCACAGATACGCAGTATTTT. Translated: CAISEQGFTDTQYF.

The genes are TRBV14 and TRBJ1-2; a weak D match, TRBD1 (6 bases). Germline assignment: CDR1 SGHDN and CDR2 FVKESK. The CDR3 has 15 amino acids. V was cut by 1 base and J by 5 bases, with 14 bases left in between. CDR3 bases: TGTGCCAGCAGCCAAGCCTTAACAGGGTTTTATGGCTACACCTTC. Protein product: CASSQALTGFYGYTF.

Notes on this clone: Mismatch with germline at one junction end may stem from a read error. The V call is TRBV7-7, the J call TRBJ1-3, with 8 bases fitting TRBD1. CDR1 and CDR2 (germline): SSHAT, FNYEAQ (reference sequence). The CDR3 is 17 residues long. The CDR3 coding sequence is TGTGCTAGCAGCGAGGGGACAGGCGAAGCAGGCGGAAACACCATATATTTT. It yields the protein CASSEGTGEAGGNTIYF.

The V gene is TRBV7-2, the J gene TRBJ2-5; 14 nucleotides align to TRBD2. V lost 4 bases and J lost 5; bases outside the gene matches: 6. Germline CDR1 and CDR2: SGHTA and FQGNSA. CDR3 length: 16 residues. CDR3: CASSWPRTSGGETQYF. The CDR3 nucleotides read TGTGCCAGCAGCTGGCCGAGGACTAGCGGGGGGGAGACCCAGTACTTC.

The rearrangement links TRBV18 to TRBJ2-1; D perhaps matches TRBD1 (6 bases). CDR1 is KGHSH and CDR2 is LQKENI in the germline V gene. Trimming took off 2 bases at V and 1 base at J, with 9 bases between the two ends. This CDR3 has 15 residues. The chain's CDR3 is CASSPGGLSYNEQFF. The DNA for the CDR3 is TGTGCCAGCTCACCAGGGGGCTTATCCTACAATGAGCAGTTCTTC.

The chain uses TRBV5-4 and TRBJ2-7; 8 positions agree with TRBD1. Germline-derived CDR1 and CDR2 are SGHNT and YYREEE (reference sequence). The trim removed 2 bases at V and 5 bases at J, leaving 9 bases unmatched. This CDR3 has 15 amino acids. CDR3 sequence: CASSFLGTGDDEQYF. CDR3 in DNA: TGTGCCAGCAGCTTCTTGGGGACAGGTGACGACGAGCAGTACTTC.

V is TRBV7-2 and J is TRBJ2-5, with D maybe TRBD2 (6 bases). V lost 0 bases, J lost 4 bases, and 9 bases lay in between. Germline V lookup: CDR1 SGHTA, CDR2 FQGNSA. The CDR3 runs to 14 residues. The CDR3 DNA reads TGTGCCAGCAGCTTAGCGGGGCGGGGAGAGACCCAGTACTTC. Amino acid sequence: CASSLAGRGETQYF.

The V gene is TRBV5-1, the J gene TRBJ1-2; a possible D gene is TRBD1 (5 bases). The CDR3 totals 16 residues. CDR1 and CDR2 (germline): SGHRS, YFSETQ. Trimming pared 4 bases from V and 3 bases from J, leaving 19 bases between. CDR3 DNA sequence: TGCGCCAGCAGCCGGGGTCAGGGAAGGGGAGACTATGGCTACACCTTC. Amino acid sequence: CASSRGQGRGDYGYTF.

The V and J genes are TRBV10-3 and TRBJ1-1; 11 bases align to TRBD1. Unmatched junction bases numbered 8, after V lost 10 bases and J lost 4 bases. The germline V gene encodes CDR1 ENHRY and CDR2 SYGVKD. The CDR3 has 14 residues. CDR3 coding DNA: TGTGCCACTCGGACAGGGGGCGGAAGCACTGAAGCTTTCTTT. Its translation is CATRTGGGSTEAFF.

This chain uses TRBV6-1 with TRBJ2-2; 7 bases are shared with TRBD1. Germline CDR1 reads MNHNS; CDR2 reads SASEGT. The CDR3 covers 14 residues. V trimming: 7 bases; J trimming: 3 bases; junction bases outside the gene matches: 5. The CDR3 loop is CASNGQAHTGELFF. In DNA form, the CDR3 reads TGTGCCAGCAACGGACAGGCGCACACCGGGGAGCTGTTTTTT.

The chain combines TRBV27 with TRBJ2-3, with 11 bases matching TRBD2. This CDR3 comprises 16 residues. V gave up 3 bases and J gave up 1 base; unmatched junction bases: 3. CDR1 and CDR2 from the germline V gene are MNHEY and SMNVEV (reference sequence). CDR3 protein: CASSFHSGGGTDTQYF. CDR3 DNA sequence: TGTGCCAGCAGTTTCCATAGCGGGGGGGGCACAGATACGCAGTATTTT.

This clone was detected only a few times. The chain is built from TRBV18 and TRBJ1-3; D unresolved. CDR1 is KGHSH and CDR2 is LQKENI in the germline V gene. This CDR3 has 11 amino acids. The V end lost 6 bases, the J end lost 2 bases, and 2 bases lay between the germline ends. This chain's CDR3 is CASSPGNTIYF. The DNA for the CDR3 is TGTGCCAGCTCTCCTGGAAACACCATATATTTT.

The chain links TRBV5-1 to TRBJ2-7; TRBD2 matches 7 bases. The J segment lost 0 bases and the V segment lost 6 bases, leaving 6 bases of the junction unmatched. CDR3 length equals 14 residues. Germline lookup yields CDR1 SGHRS and CDR2 YFSETQ. For the CDR3, the DNA is TGCGCCAGCACCGCAGGGAGGGCCTCCTACGAGCAGTACTTC. Amino acid sequence: CASTAGRASYEQYF.

The chain is built from TRBV5-4 and TRBJ1-2; TRBD1 agrees at 10 bases. Germline V gene lookup returns CDR1 SGHNT and CDR2 YYREEE (reference sequence). The trim removed 5 bases at V and 5 bases at J, leaving 9 bases unmatched. There are 15 residues in the CDR3. This chain's CDR3 is CASSTPGQGKYGYTF. CDR3 sequence (DNA): TGTGCCAGCAGTACCCCGGGACAGGGGAAATATGGCTACACCTTC.

The J gene is TRBJ2-1, the V gene TRBV4-2, with 9 bases matching TRBD2. The CDR3 covers 15 residues. Germline CDR1 LGHNA, CDR2 YNFKEQ. The V and J ends lost 5 bases and 4 bases, in that order; junction bases with no gene match: 6. The chain's CDR3 is CASSLRLAAYNEQFF. The DNA of the CDR3 is TGTGCCAGCAGCTTACGACTAGCGGCTTACAATGAGCAGTTCTTC.

This chain links TRBV7-9 with TRBJ2-6; the D is unclear. The CDR3 sequence is 15 residues long. Germline CDR1 reads SEHNR; CDR2 reads FQNEAQ (reference sequence). V lost 3 bases to trimming and J lost 0 bases, with 6 bases between them. In DNA, the CDR3 is TGTGCCAGCAGCTTTACCCTCTCTGGGGCCAACGTCCTGACTTTC. Protein product: CASSFTLSGANVLTF.

Sample share makes this clone medium-sized. The rearrangement joins TRBV6-5 to TRBJ2-3, with D possibly TRBD1 on 6 matching bases. The V gene's germline CDR1 is MNHEY and CDR2 SVGAGI. Trimming shortened V by 6 bases and J by 4 bases, and 14 bases separated the two germline ends. This CDR3 has 14 amino acids. CDR3 nucleotides: TGTGCCAGCAGACCTACAGGGTCTCCAGATACGCAGTATTTT. Translating it yields CASRPTGSPDTQYF.

The V gene is TRBV29-1, the J gene TRBJ2-7; D is unresolved. The CDR3 is made up of 13 amino acids. Germline V CDR1 and CDR2: SQVTM, ANQGSEA. V was trimmed by 3 bases and J by 5 bases, leaving 14 bases between them. CDR3 sequence reads: CSVDGPADHEQYF. Written as DNA, the CDR3 is TGCAGCGTTGATGGCCCAGCCGACCACGAGCAGTACTTC.

The J gene is TRBJ2-7, the V gene TRBV7-2; TRBD1 aligns across 8 bases. This CDR3 is 15 amino acids long. In germline, CDR1 is SGHTA, CDR2 FQGNSA. The V and J ends lost 3 bases and 3 bases, in that order; junction bases with no gene match: 7. DNA of the CDR3: TGTGCCAGCAGCTTTACAGGGGGGAACGACTACGAGCAGTACTTC. It translates to CASSFTGGNDYEQYF.

For the CDR3, the DNA is TGTGCCAGCAGCTTAGGTGGGGCCGGGGGAGGCTACACCTTC. Residues: CASSLGGAGGGYTF. The chain has TRBV7-2 and TRBJ1-2; maybe TRBD1 (5 bases). V shed 1 base and J shed 8 bases, with 14 bases lying between them. The CDR3 loop spans 14 amino acids. Germline V gene data show CDR1 as SGHTA and CDR2 as FQGNSA.

V gene TRBV4-1 combines with J gene TRBJ2-5; D is tentatively TRBD1 or TRBD2 (6 bases each). The CDR3 is made up of 16 amino acids. CDR1 and CDR2 from the germline V gene are MGHRA and YSYEKL. V gave up 0 bases and J gave up 4 bases, with 15 bases separating them. The CDR3: CASSQDGGRVGETQYF. The CDR3 DNA reads as TGCGCCAGCAGCCAAGACGGGGGCAGGGTGGGAGAGACCCAGTACTTC.

The gene calls are TRBV5-1 and TRBJ1-6, with no clear D. This CDR3 has 18 amino acids. Germline CDR1 is SGHRS and CDR2 is YFSETQ. Deletions cut 4 bases from V and 7 bases from J, with 24 bases between. CDR3 in DNA: TGCGCCAGCAGCCCGCTGCCCCCAGACCGGAGCGAGAATTCACCCCTCCACTTT. Translation gives CASSPLPPDRSENSPLHF.